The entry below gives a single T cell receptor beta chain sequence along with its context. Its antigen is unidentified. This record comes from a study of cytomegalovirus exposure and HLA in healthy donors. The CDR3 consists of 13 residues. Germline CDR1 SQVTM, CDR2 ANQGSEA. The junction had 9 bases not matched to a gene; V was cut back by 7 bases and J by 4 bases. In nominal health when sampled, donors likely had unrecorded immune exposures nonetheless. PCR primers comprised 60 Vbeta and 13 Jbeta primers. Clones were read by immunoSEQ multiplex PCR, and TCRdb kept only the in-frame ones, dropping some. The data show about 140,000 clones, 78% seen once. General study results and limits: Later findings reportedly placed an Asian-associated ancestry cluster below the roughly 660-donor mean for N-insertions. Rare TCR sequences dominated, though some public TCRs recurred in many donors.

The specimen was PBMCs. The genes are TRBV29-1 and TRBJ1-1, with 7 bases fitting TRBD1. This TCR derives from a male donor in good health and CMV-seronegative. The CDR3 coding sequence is TGCAGCGCCGCGACAGGGCCTACCACTGAAGCTTTCTTT. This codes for CSAATGPTTEAFF.